Following are 22 T cell receptor beta chains from one sample sequenced in a study of blood T cells in healthy people across ages. The use of a sample-barcoded 5' primer and a J-beta primer mix characterized a second PCR of about 7 to 12 cycles. TCRdb independently ran MiXCR on the 5' RACE reads; one entry per CDR3 protein. The repertoire holds 700,000 to 850,000 distinct CDR3 sequences, with around 34% as singletons. Material for sequencing was blood. These receptors all stem from a man aged 18 to 30 in good health.

V is TRBV7-2 and J is TRBJ1-2; D is possibly TRBD1 (5 bases). The length of the CDR3 is 16 residues. Trimming cost V 1 base and J 7 bases, with 19 bases left between them. Germline assignment: CDR1 SGHTA and CDR2 FQGNSA. The CDR3 spells CASSLVGTSETFGYTF. In DNA form, the CDR3 reads TGTGCCAGCAGCTTAGTAGGGACCTCTGAAACGTTTGGCTACACCTTC. Drawing the rest from reference TRBV7-2 and TRBJ1-2, the complete variable domain is GAGVSQSPSNKVTEKGKDVELRCDPISGHTALYWYRQSLGQGLEFLIYFQGNSAPDKSGLPSDRFSAERTGGSVSTLTIQRTQQEDSAVYLCASSLVGTSETFGYTFGSGTRLTVV.

The chain uses TRBV5-1 and TRBJ1-4, with 7 bases lining up with TRBD1. Germline assignment: CDR1 SGHRS and CDR2 YFSETQ. The CDR3 consists of 15 residues. V lost 4 bases to trimming and J lost 5 bases; unmatched junction nucleotides: 8. CDR3 DNA sequence: TGCGCCAGCAGCCCCCAACCGGGACAGAATGAAAAACTGTTTTTT. Protein: CASSPQPGQNEKLFF.

With respect to this clonotype: One end of the junction is discordant with germline, which a read error may explain. This rearrangement joins TRBV9 to TRBJ2-1, with D possibly TRBD2 on 5 matching bases. CDR3 length equals 16 residues. Germline CDR1 reads SGDLS; CDR2 reads YYNGEE. CDR3 coding DNA: TGTACCAGCAGCGTAGCTTCCACTAGATCCTACAATGAGCAGTTCTTC. Translated, it gives CTSSVASTRSYNEQFF.

In its sample, this clonotype was seen once. The V gene is TRBV2, the J gene TRBJ1-4; D might be TRBD1 (6 bases). CDR3 size: 15 residues. Trimming took off 4 bases at V and 0 bases at J, with 9 bases between the two ends. CDR1 and CDR2 (germline): SNHLY, FYNNEI. CDR3 loop: CASSGTASTNEKLFF. The CDR3 region has the DNA TGTGCCAGCAGTGGGACAGCATCAACTAATGAAAAACTGTTTTTT.

This chain links TRBV24-1 with TRBJ2-3; possible D gene TRBD1, 6 bases. The CDR3 has 16 amino acids. The germline V and J ends were trimmed by 7 bases and 0 bases, with 16 bases remaining between them. Germline V gene sequence: CDR1 KGHDR, CDR2 SFDVKD. The CDR3 here is CATSAIRGTSTDTQYF. The DNA of the CDR3 is TGTGCCACCAGCGCGATTAGGGGGACAAGCACAGATACGCAGTATTTT.

This clonotype was observed a handful of times. J is TRBJ2-5 and V is TRBV6-2 or TRBV6-3; the match to TRBD2 covers 9 bases. Looked up from germline, CDR1 is MNHEY and CDR2 is SVGEGT. The CDR3 extends over 15 amino acids. V was clipped by 1 base and J by 2 bases; unmatched bases: 2. DNA of the CDR3: TGTGCCAGCAGTTACTGGCTAGCGGGGCAAGAGACCCAGTACTTC. It codes for CASSYWLAGQETQYF.

With respect to this clonotype: A much bigger clone sits one base away, suggesting this may be a read error. This rearrangement joins TRBV6-6 to TRBJ2-7; D perhaps matches TRBD2 (6 bases). The CDR3 totals 13 residues. V lost 6 bases and J lost 6, with 15 bases in between. CDR1 and CDR2 (germline): MNHNY, SVGAGI (reference sequence). The CDR3 bases are TGTGCCAGCAGGCGGGGATCAGCGAGCGAGCAGTACTTC. This codes for CASRRGSASEQYF.

This clonotype has only one observation. This chain uses TRBV5-1 with TRBJ1-2; 7 nucleotides match TRBD1. Unmatched junction bases numbered 13, after V lost 0 bases and J lost 8 bases. Germline assignment: CDR1 SGHRS and CDR2 YFSETQ. The CDR3 covers 16 residues. CDR3 amino acids: CASSLAVAGTGEGYTF. Here the CDR3 DNA reads TGCGCCAGCAGCTTGGCCGTTGCGGGTACAGGGGAAGGCTACACCTTC.

Many counts were recorded for this clonotype. The chain carries TRBV29-1 and TRBJ2-5; D gene uncertain. This CDR3 comprises 14 residues. The V gene's germline CDR1 is SQVTM and CDR2 ANQGSEA. V was shortened by 3 bases and J by 5 bases, with 16 bases between the two germline ends. CDR3: CSVESFVEEETQYF. The CDR3 region has the DNA TGCAGCGTTGAGTCCTTTGTCGAGGAGGAGACCCAGTACTTC.

The chain has TRBV7-8 and TRBJ1-5; tentative D call: TRBD1 (6 bases). V was shortened by 5 bases and J by 11 bases, with 16 bases between the two germline ends. Germline CDR1 and CDR2: SGHVS and FQNEAQ. The CDR3 sequence is 13 residues long. CDR3: CASSSDRPEAQHF. In DNA form, the CDR3 reads TGTGCCAGCAGCAGTGACAGGCCCGAAGCCCAGCATTTT.

This clonotype was seen at least ten times. This chain links TRBV20-1 with TRBJ2-1; maybe TRBD1 (6 bases). The CDR3 is 14 residues long. The germline V gene has CDR1 DFQATT and CDR2 SNEGSKA (reference sequence). V gave up 3 bases and J gave up 7 bases, with 16 bases separating them. DNA of the CDR3: TGCAGTGCTAGTAAGGCAGGGGCTAGTAATGAGCAGTTCTTC. It yields the protein CSASKAGASNEQFF.

This clonotype showed up many times. The J gene is TRBJ1-2, the V gene TRBV4-2; maybe TRBD1 (5 bases). From germline, CDR1 is LGHNA and CDR2 YNFKEQ. The CDR3 runs to 14 residues. V dropped 4 bases and J dropped 6 bases, with 15 bases sitting between them. This CDR3 reads CASSRAGQGHGYTF. The CDR3 region has the DNA TGTGCCAGCAGCCGAGCGGGCCAGGGCCATGGCTACACCTTC.

On this clonotype: Being one base from a much bigger clone, this may be a read error. The rearrangement links TRBV6-5 to TRBJ2-1; the match to TRBD2 covers 12 bases. The J call is in doubt because the DNA end fits TRBJ2-7 better. This CDR3 is 16 amino acids long. Germline CDR1 reads MNHEY; CDR2 reads SVGAGI. This CDR3 is CASSTNPGLAGTEQYF. CDR3 coding DNA: TGTGCCAGCAGCACCAACCCCGGACTAGCGGGGACCGAGCAGTACTTC.

This sequence joins TRBV5-1 and TRBJ2-5; 7 bases align to TRBD1. V was clipped by 3 bases and J by 3 bases; unmatched bases: 11. The CDR3 has 16 residues. Germline V gives CDR1 SGHRS, CDR2 YFSETQ. The CDR3 region is CASSSVDRVVEETQYF. CDR3 in DNA: TGCGCCAGCAGCTCCGTAGACAGGGTAGTCGAAGAGACCCAGTACTTC.

This clonotype has just a few counts. This chain uses TRBV5-6 with TRBJ1-1; a weak D match, TRBD1 (6 bases). The CDR3 has 15 amino acids. CDR1 is SGHDT and CDR2 is YYEEEE in the germline V gene. V lost 0 bases to trimming and J lost 4 bases, with 13 bases between them. CDR3 in amino acids: CASSLEGGWSTEAFF. The CDR3 DNA reads TGTGCCAGCAGCTTGGAGGGGGGATGGTCCACTGAAGCTTTCTTT. The full variable domain, with the rest looked up from reference TRBV5-6 and TRBJ1-1, is DAGVTQSPTHLIKTRGQQVTLRCSPKSGHDTVSWYQQALGQGPQFIFQYYEEEERQRGNFPDRFSGHQFPNYSSELNVNALLLGDSALYLCASSLEGGWSTEAFFGQGTRLTVV.

This clonotype turned up a few times. The rearrangement links TRBV2 to TRBJ2-4; a weak D match, TRBD2 (5 bases). This CDR3 region has 14 residues. Between the trimmed V and J ends, which lost 0 bases and 3 bases, there was a span of 6 bases. Germline V gene data show CDR1 as SNHLY and CDR2 as FYNNEI. The CDR3 region is CASSEAAGKNIQYF. The DNA for the CDR3 is TGTGCCAGCAGTGAAGCTGCGGGCAAAAACATTCAGTACTTC.

The V and J genes are TRBV28 and TRBJ2-5; no clear D. The assigned J gene may be wrong: the sequence end matches TRBJ2-7 better. This CDR3 region has 14 residues. Germline values: CDR1 MDHEN, CDR2 SYDVKM. The CDR3 loop reads CASSPLGYAYEQYF. CDR3 in DNA: TGTGCCAGCAGCCCTCTTGGCTACGCCTACGAGCAGTACTTC.

This chain uses TRBV4-2 with TRBJ1-1, with 12 positions matching TRBD1. The V gene's germline CDR1 is LGHNA and CDR2 YNFKEQ. V dropped 2 bases and J dropped 1; count of bases not matched to a gene: 2. CDR3 length: 16 amino acids. The chain's CDR3 is CASSQPGQGANTEAFF. CDR3 DNA: TGTGCCAGCAGCCAACCGGGACAGGGGGCGAACACTGAAGCTTTCTTT.

The table lists this clonotype with a count of one. V is TRBV28 and J is TRBJ2-3; 7 bases line up with TRBD2. The CDR3 has 11 amino acids. Germline V gene sequence: CDR1 MDHEN, CDR2 SYDVKM. J gave up 8 bases and V 8 bases, and 4 bases lay outside the gene matches. CDR3 nucleotides: TGTGCCAGCCAAACGGGGGGTACGCAGTATTTT. It codes for CASQTGGTQYF.

This clonotype showed up just a few times. The chain carries TRBV25-1 and TRBJ1-1; TRBD1 agrees at 8 bases. CDR1 MGHDK and CDR2 SYGVNS come from the germline V gene. V lost 8 bases, J lost 10 bases, and 12 bases stayed unmatched. The CDR3 contains 13 residues. In DNA form, the CDR3 reads TGTGCCAGCGGCGGATCGGACAGGGACCCAGCTTTCTTT. It encodes CASGGSDRDPAFF.

The genes are TRBV29-1 and TRBJ1-1; 9 nucleotides match TRBD1. The junction had 11 bases not matched to a gene; V was cut back by 7 bases and J by 2 bases. CDR1 is SQVTM, CDR2 ANQGSEA, per germline. The CDR3 covers 15 residues. CDR3 bases: TGCAGCGGGGGATCGCCGGGACAGGGAAACACTGAAGCTTTCTTT. It translates to CSGGSPGQGNTEAFF.

As for this clonotype: A much larger clone lies a single base off, so this may be a read error. Given the absence of the conserved phenylalanine or tryptophan at the CDR3 end, a read error is likely. This chain connects TRBV29-1 to TRBJ1-2, with D unresolved. CDR1 SQVTM and CDR2 ANQGSEA come from the germline V gene. Between the trimmed V and J ends, which lost 7 bases and 6 bases, there was a span of 12 bases. CDR3 length: 11 amino acids. CDR3 residues: CSGEKINGYTI. CDR3 bases: TGCAGCGGGGAGAAAATAAATGGCTACACCATC.